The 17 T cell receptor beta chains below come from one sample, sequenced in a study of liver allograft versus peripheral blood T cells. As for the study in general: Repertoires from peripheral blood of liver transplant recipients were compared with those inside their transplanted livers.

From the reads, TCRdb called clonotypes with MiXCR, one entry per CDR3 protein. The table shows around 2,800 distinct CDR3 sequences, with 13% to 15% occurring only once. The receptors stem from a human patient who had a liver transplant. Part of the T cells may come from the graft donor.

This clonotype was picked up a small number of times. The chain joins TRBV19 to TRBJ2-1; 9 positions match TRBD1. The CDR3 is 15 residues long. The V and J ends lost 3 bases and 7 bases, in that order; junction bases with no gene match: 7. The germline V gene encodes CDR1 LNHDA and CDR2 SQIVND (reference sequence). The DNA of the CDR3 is TGTGCCAGTAGTATCGGGACAGGGTTGCGAAATGAGCAGTTCTTC. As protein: CASSIGTGLRNEQFF.

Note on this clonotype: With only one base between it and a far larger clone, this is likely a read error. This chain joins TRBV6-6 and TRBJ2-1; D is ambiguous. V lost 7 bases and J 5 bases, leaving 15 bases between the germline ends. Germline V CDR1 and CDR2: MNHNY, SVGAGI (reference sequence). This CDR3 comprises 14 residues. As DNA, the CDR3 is TGTGCCAGCAATGAAGTGAGTCCCGACAATGAGCAGTTCTTC. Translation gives CASNEVSPDNEQFF.

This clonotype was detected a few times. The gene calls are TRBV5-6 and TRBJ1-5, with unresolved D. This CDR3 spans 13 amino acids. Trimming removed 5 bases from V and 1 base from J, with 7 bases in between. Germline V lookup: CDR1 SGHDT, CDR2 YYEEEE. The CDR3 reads CASSFDSNQPQHF. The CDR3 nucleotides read TGTGCCAGCAGTTTTGACAGCAATCAGCCCCAGCATTTT.

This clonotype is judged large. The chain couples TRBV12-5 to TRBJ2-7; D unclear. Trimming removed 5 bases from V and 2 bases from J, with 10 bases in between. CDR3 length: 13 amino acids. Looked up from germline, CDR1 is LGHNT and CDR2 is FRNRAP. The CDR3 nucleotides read TGTGCTAGTGGTCTAGACCCAGCCTACGAGCAGTACTTC. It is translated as CASGLDPAYEQYF. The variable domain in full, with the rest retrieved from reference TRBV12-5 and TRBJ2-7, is DARVTQTPRHKVTEMGQEVTMRCQPILGHNTVFWYRQTMMQGLELLAYFRNRAPLDDSGMPKDRFSAEMPDATLATLKIQPSEPRDSAVYFCASGLDPAYEQYFGPGTRLTVT.

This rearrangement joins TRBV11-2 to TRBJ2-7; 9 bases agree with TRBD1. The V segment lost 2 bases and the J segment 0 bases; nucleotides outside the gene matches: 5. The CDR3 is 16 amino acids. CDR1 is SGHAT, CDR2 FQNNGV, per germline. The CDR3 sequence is CASSLKETGGSYEQYF. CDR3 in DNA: TGTGCCAGCAGCTTAAAGGAGACAGGGGGCTCCTACGAGCAGTACTTC.

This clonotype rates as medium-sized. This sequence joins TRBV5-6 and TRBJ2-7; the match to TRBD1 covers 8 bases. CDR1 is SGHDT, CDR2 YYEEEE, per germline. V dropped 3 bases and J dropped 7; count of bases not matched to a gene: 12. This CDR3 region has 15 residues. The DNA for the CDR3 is TGTGCCAGCAGCTCGGACAGGGAAGTCCTAATTGAGCAGTACTTC. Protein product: CASSSDREVLIEQYF.

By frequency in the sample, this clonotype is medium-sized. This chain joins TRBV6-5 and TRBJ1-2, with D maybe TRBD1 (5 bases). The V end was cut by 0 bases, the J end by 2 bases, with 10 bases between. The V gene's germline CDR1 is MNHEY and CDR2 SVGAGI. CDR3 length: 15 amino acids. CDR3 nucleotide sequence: TGTGCCAGCAGTTACTCGCAGGGACTCAACTATGGCTACACCTTC. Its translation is CASSYSQGLNYGYTF.

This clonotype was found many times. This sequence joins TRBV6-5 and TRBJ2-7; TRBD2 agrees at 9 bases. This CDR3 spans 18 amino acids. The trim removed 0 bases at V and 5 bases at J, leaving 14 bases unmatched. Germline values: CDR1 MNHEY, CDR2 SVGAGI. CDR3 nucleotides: TGTGCCAGCAGTTACTCGATTTTAGCGGGAGTGACTGGCGACGAGCAGTACTTC. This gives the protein CASSYSILAGVTGDEQYF.

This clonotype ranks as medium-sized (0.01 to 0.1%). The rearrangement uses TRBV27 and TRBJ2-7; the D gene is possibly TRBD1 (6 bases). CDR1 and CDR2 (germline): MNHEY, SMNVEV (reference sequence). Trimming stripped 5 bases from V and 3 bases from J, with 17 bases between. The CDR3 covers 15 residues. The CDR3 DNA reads TGTGCCAGCAGTCCACATTCCCAGGGGCACTACGAGCAGTACTTC. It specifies CASSPHSQGHYEQYF.

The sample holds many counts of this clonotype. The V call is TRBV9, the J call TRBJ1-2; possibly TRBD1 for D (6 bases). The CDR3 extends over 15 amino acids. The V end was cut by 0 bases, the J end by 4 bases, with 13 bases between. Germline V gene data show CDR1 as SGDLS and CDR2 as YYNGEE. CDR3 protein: CASSVGGTPSYGYTF. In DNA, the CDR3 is TGTGCCAGCAGCGTAGGTGGGACACCCTCCTATGGCTACACCTTC. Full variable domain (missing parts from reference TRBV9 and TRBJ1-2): DSGVTQTPKHLITATGQRVTLRCSPRSGDLSVYWYQQSLDQGLQFLIQYYNGEERAKGNILERFSAQQFPDLHSELNLSSLELGDSALYFCASSVGGTPSYGYTFGSGTRLTVV.

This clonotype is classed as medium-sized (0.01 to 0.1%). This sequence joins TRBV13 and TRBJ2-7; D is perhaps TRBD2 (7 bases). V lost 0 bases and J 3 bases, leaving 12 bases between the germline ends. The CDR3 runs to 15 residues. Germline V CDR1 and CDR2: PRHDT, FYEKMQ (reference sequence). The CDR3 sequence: CASSLGQGGFYEQYF. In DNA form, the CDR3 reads TGTGCCAGCAGCTTAGGACAGGGAGGGTTCTACGAGCAGTACTTC.

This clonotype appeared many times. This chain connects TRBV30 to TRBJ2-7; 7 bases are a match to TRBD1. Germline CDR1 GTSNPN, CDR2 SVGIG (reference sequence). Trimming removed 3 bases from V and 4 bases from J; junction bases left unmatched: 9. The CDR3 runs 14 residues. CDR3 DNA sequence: TGTGCCTGGAGCACCTCGACAGGGTTTTACGAGCAGTACTTC. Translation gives CAWSTSTGFYEQYF.

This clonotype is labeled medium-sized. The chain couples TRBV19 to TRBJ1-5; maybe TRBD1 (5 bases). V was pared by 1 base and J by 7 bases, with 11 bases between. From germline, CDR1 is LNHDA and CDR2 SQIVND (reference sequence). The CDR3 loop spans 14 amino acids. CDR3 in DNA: TGTGCCAGTAGTATAGGGGAAGGGGACCAGCCCCAGCATTTT. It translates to CASSIGEGDQPQHF.

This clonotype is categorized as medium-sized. The CDR3 protein is CASSLGWHTEAFF. The CDR3 DNA reads as TGTGCCAGCAGTCTGGGTTGGCACACTGAAGCTTTCTTT. This chain uses TRBV27 with TRBJ1-1; D remains unclear. The germline CDR1 and CDR2 sequences are MNHEY and SMNVEV (reference sequence). The ends were cut back, 5 bases at V and 3 bases at J, with 10 bases in the middle. The CDR3 is 13 residues long.

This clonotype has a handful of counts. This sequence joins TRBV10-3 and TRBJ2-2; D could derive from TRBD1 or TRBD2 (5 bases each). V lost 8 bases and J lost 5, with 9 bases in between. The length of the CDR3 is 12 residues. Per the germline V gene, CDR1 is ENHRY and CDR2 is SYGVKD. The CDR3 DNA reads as TGTGCCATCGAGGGGCTTACCGGGGAGCTGTTTTTT. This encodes CAIEGLTGELFF.

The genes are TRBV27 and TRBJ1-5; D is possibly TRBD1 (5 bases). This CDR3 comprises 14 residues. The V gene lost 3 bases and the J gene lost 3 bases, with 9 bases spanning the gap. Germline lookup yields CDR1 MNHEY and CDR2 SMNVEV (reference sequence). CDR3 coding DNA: TGTGCCAGCAGTTTCCGGGACGCCAATCAGCCCCAGCATTTT. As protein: CASSFRDANQPQHF.

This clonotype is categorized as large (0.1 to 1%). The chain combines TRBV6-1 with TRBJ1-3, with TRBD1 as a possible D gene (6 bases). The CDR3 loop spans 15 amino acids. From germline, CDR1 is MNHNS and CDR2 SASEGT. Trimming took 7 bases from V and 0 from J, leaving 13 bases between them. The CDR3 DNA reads TGTGCCAGCAAGTGGACAGCCAGCTCTGGAAACACCATATATTTT. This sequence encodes CASKWTASSGNTIYF.